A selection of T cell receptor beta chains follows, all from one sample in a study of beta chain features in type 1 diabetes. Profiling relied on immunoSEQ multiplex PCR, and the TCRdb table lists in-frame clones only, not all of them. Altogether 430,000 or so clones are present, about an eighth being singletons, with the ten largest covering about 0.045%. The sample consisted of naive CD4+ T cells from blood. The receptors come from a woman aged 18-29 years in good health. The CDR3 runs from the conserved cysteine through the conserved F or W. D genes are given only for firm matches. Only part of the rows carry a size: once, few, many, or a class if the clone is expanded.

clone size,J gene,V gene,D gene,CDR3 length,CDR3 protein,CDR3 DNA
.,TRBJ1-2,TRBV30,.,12,CAWTVSNYGYTF,TGTGCCTGGACCGTTAGTAACTATGGCTACACCTTC
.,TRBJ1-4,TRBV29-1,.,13,CSAETRANEKLFF,TGCAGCGCCGAGACAAGGGCGAATGAAAAACTGTTTTTT
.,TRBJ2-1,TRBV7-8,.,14,CASSSRVLRAEQFF,TGTGCCAGCAGCTCACGGGTTCTCAGGGCTGAGCAGTTCTTC
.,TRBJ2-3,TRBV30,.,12,CAWSKGTDTQYF,TGTGCCTGGAGTAAGGGCACAGATACGCAGTATTTT
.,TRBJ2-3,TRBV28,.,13,CASSLELKDTQYF,TGTGCCAGCAGTTTGGAGCTGAAAGATACGCAGTATTTT
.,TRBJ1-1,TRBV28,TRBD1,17,CASSSLGQGKGDTEAFF,TGTGCCAGCAGTTCGCTAGGACAGGGTAAGGGGGACACTGAAGCTTTCTTT
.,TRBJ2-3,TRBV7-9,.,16,CASSLGQYPPTDTQYF,TGTGCCAGCAGCTTGGGGCAGTACCCGCCCACAGATACGCAGTATTTT
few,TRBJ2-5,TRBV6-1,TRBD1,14,CASRSRDRQETQYF,TGTGCCAGCAGATCCCGGGACAGGCAAGAGACCCAGTACTTC
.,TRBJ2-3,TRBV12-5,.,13,CASGYRLSDTQYF,TGTGCTAGTGGTTACCGGTTATCGGATACGCAGTATTTT
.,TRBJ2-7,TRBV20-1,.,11,CSARGGGEQYF,TGCAGTGCTAGGGGGGGCGGCGAGCAGTACTTC
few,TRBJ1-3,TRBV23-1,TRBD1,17,CASSQQWGQGAIVTIYF,TGCGCCAGCAGTCAACAGTGGGGACAGGGGGCCATAGTCACCATATATTTT
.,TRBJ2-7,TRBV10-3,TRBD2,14,CAISEYAGEGEQYF,TGTGCCATCAGTGAGTATGCGGGAGAAGGCGAGCAGTACTTC
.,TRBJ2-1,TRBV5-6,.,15,CASSLTGPASGEQFF,TGTGCCAGCAGCTTGACCGGGCCTGCGTCGGGGGAGCAGTTCTTC
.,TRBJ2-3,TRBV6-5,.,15,CASGRTADSTDTQYF,TGTGCCAGCGGCCGGACGGCCGACAGCACAGATACGCAGTATTTT
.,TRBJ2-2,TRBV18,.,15,CASSPDAIHTGELFF,TGTGCCAGCTCACCAGATGCGATTCACACCGGGGAGCTGTTTTTT
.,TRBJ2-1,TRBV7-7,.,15,CASSPQEVFGTEQFF,TGTGCCAGCAGCCCACAAGAGGTATTTGGAACTGAGCAGTTCTTC
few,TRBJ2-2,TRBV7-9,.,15,CASSLASINTGELFF,TGTGCCAGCAGCTTAGCCAGTATAAACACCGGGGAGCTGTTTTTT
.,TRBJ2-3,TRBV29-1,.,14,CSVVSGTPTDTQYF,TGCAGCGTTGTCAGTGGAACCCCCACAGATACGCAGTATTTT
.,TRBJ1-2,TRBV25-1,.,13,CASSLWGNYGYTF,TGTGCCAGCAGTCTTTGGGGGAACTATGGCTACACCTTC
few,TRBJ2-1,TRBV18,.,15,CASSHSGFSYNEQFF,TGTGCCAGCTCGCACTCCGGATTCTCCTACAATGAGCAGTTCTTC
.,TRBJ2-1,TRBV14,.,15,CASSQRGNYYNEQFF,TGTGCCAGCAGCCAAAGGGGGAACTACTACAATGAGCAGTTCTTC
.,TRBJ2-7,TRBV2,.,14,CASKGVPLLGEQYF,TGTGCCAGTAAAGGGGTCCCTCTCTTGGGCGAGCAGTACTTC
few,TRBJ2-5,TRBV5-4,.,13,CASSLVGSETQYF,TGTGCCAGCAGTCTGGTGGGGTCAGAGACCCAGTACTTC
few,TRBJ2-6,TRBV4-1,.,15,CASSQRISGANVLTF,TGCGCCAGCAGCCAAAGGATCTCTGGGGCCAACGTCCTGACTTTC
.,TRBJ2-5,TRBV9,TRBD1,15,CASSVEGTAQETQYF,TGTGCCAGCAGCGTAGAAGGGACAGCCCAAGAGACCCAGTACTTC
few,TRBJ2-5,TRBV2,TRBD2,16,CASSEGWRGGPETQYF,TGTGCCAGCAGTGAAGGATGGCGGGGGGGCCCCGAGACCCAGTACTTC
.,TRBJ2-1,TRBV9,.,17,CASSATATGRFDNEQFF,TGTGCCAGCAGCGCCACTGCGACAGGGAGGTTCGACAATGAGCAGTTCTTC
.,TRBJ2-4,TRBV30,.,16,CAWSVPGAWAKNIQYF,TGTGCCTGGAGTGTACCGGGGGCATGGGCCAAAAACATTCAGTACTTC
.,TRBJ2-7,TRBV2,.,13,CASSVLGKYEQYF,TGTGCCAGCAGTGTCCTCGGGAAATACGAGCAGTACTTC
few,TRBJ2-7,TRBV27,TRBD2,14,CASRPQRELGEQYF,TGTGCCAGCAGACCCCAGCGGGAGCTAGGTGAGCAGTACTTC
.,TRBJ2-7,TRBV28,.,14,CASSLGGQIYEQYF,TGTGCCAGCAGTTTAGGTGGACAGATATACGAGCAGTACTTC
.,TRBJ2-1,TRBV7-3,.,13,CASSPDSYNEQFF,TGTGCCAGCAGCCCGGACAGCTACAATGAGCAGTTCTTC
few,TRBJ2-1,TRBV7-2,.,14,CASSLGSPYNEQFF,TGTGCCAGCAGCCTAGGGTCTCCCTACAATGAGCAGTTCTTC
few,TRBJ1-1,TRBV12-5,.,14,CASAGESRNTEAFF,TGTGCTAGTGCCGGAGAATCAAGGAACACTGAAGCTTTCTTT